This entry concerns a single TCR beta chain. Antigen unknown. These data come from a study of T cell repertoires in cytomegalovirus infection. Study overall: CMV epitopes used comprised recently identified HLA-C-restricted ones and well-studied HLA-B-restricted ones. CMV infection plus the matching HLA type was flagged by public TCR beta signatures. Study-level results: CMV carriers having the relevant HLA were flagged by cumulative public TCR beta family frequency. What dominated the ex vivo response were HLA-C-restricted CMV-specific TCR beta clonotypes.

TCRdb used MiXCR to reprocess the reads, holding one entry per CDR3 protein. The table records about 500,000 distinct CDR3 sequences, about 33% of them present only once. This CDR3 contains 14 residues. Losses at the gene ends were 3 bases for V and 0 bases for J; bases not matched to a gene: 2. Germline lookup yields CDR1 KGHSH and CDR2 LQKENI. This specimen consisted of cultured PBMCs, obtained from culture after CMV antigen stimulation. The genes are TRBV18 and TRBJ2-7, with 7 bases fitting TRBD1. This clonotype was obtained from a human donor in good health (CMV status not recorded). Some clones in this sample may be carry-over from other donors' samples. CDR3 nucleotides: TGTGCCAGCTCACCGGACAGGAGCTCCTACGAGCAGTACGTC. It is translated as CASSPDRSSYEQYV.